This T cell receptor beta chain was sequenced in a study of a mutant IDH1 vaccine in newly diagnosed glioma. Turning to the study itself: Vaccines were first given 4-6 weeks after radiotherapy alone, or with temozolomide cycles. Most patients had received both radiotherapy and temozolomide, the prior options being radiotherapy, temozolomide, or both.

Time point given: week 23, last vaccination. Mutant IDH1 20-mer peptide, at 300 ug, made up each vaccine dose, with topical imiquimod. V lost 6 bases to trimming and J lost 6 bases; unmatched junction nucleotides: 6. The CDR3 is made up of 15 amino acids. CDR1 and CDR2 (germline): MNHNS, SASEGT. Only one count was recorded for this clone. Its antigen is still unknown. Using immunoSEQ multiplex PCR, the repertoire was profiled, and TCRdb retains in-frame clones only, with some absent. The table records 10,000 to 11,000 clones, approximately 88% of them present only once. This rearrangement joins TRBV6-1 to TRBJ2-3; 13 nucleotides agree with TRBD2. This material consisted of PBMCs, taken from a glioma patient whose treatment included an IDH1 peptide vaccine. The TCR comes from a woman aged 35 to 49 with glioma. Some clones in this sample may be carry-over from other donors' samples. This chain's CDR3 is CASRGLAGVADTQYF. Here the CDR3 DNA reads TGTGCCAGCAGAGGACTAGCGGGAGTCGCCGATACGCAGTATTTT.